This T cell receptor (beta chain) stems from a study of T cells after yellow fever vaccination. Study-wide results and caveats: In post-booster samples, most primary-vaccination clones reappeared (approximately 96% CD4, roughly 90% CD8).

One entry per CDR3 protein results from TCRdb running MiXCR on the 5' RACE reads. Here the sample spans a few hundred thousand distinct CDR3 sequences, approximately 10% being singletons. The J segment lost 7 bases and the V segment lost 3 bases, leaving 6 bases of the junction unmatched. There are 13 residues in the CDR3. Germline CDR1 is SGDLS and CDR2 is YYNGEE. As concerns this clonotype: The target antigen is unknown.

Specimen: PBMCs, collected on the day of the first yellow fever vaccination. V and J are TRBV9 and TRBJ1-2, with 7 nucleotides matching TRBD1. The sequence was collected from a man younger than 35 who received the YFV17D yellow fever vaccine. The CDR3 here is CASSATGEVGYTF. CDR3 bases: TGTGCCAGCAGCGCTACAGGGGAGGTTGGCTACACCTTC.